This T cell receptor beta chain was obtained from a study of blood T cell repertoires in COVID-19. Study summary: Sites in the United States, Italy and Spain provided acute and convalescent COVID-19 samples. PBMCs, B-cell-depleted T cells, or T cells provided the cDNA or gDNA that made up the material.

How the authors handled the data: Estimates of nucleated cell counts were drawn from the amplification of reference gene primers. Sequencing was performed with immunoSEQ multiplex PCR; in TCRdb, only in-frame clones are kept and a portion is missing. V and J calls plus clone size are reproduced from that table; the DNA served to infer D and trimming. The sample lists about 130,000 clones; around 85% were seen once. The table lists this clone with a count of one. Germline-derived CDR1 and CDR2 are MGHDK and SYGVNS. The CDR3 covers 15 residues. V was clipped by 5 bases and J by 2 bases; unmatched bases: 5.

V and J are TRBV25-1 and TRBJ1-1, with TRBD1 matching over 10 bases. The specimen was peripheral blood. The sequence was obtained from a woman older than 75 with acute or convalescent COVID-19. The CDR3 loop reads CASSRRTGGNTEAFF. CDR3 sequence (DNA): TGTGCCAGCAGTCGGCGGACAGGGGGTAACACTGAAGCTTTCTTT.